This paragraph covers one TCR beta chain sequence. These data originate in a study of T cell responses to AZD1222 COVID-19 vaccine. Trimming cost V 0 bases and J 0 bases, with 6 bases left between them. The CDR3 has 15 amino acids. CDR1 is PRHDT, CDR2 FYEKMQ, per germline (reference sequence). TCRdb's table, derived via immunoSEQ multiplex PCR, lists solely in-frame clones and lacks some. The sample holds 100,000 to 150,000 clones, 85% to 90% seen once. The specimen comprised peripheral blood, sampled on day 0 of AZD1222 vaccination. The J gene is TRBJ2-4, the V gene TRBV13, with unresolved D. This TCR was recovered from an adult in good health. CDR3 sequence reads: CASSLGQIAKNIQYF. The CDR3 nucleotides are TGTGCCAGCAGCTTAGGTCAGATAGCCAAAAACATTCAGTACTTC.